These 2 T cell receptor beta chains originate from one sample sequenced in a study of T cells in Graves' hyperthyroidism and ophthalmopathy. What was amplified from RNA transcripts were TCR beta CDR3 regions. HTBI primers were used for first-round RT-PCR of the TCR CDR3. TCRdb reprocessed the multiplex PCR reads with MiXCR, giving one entry per CDR3 protein. The sample carries a few hundred thousand distinct CDR3 sequences, around 15% recorded once. Sample: blood. The receptors shown here come from a woman aged 35 to 49 with Graves' hyperthyroidism.

In its sample, this clonotype was seen many times. V usage is TRBV5-1 and J usage is TRBJ2-3; 8 positions match TRBD2. The trim removed 4 bases at V and 2 bases at J, leaving 9 bases unmatched. Per germline, CDR1 SGHRS and CDR2 YFSETQ. The CDR3 consists of 16 residues. As DNA, the CDR3 is TGCGCCAGCAGCACGGTAACTAGCGGCGACACAGATACGCAGTATTTT. Protein sequence: CASSTVTSGDTDTQYF.

The chain carries TRBV30 and TRBJ1-3; D not certain. CDR3 length: 14 amino acids. Germline loops: CDR1 GTSNPN, CDR2 SVGIG (reference sequence). Trimming left V 1 base short and J 0 bases short, with 7 bases between. The CDR3 sequence is CAWSDSFSGNTIYF. The CDR3 DNA follows: TGTGCCTGGAGTGACAGTTTCTCTGGAAACACCATATATTTT.